This TCR beta chain was sequenced in a study of identical twins. TCRdb independently ran MiXCR on the 5' RACE reads; one entry per CDR3 protein. The profile shows hundreds of thousands of distinct CDR3 sequences, 6% to 6.5% of them singletons. General study results and limits: When twins shared out-of-frame alpha sequences, those sequences had excess low generation probability. Models underpredicted monozygotic twin sharing of out-of-frame TCR alpha. Conclusions rested on cross-sectional statistics rather than following the same donors.

CDR1 DFQATT and CDR2 SNEGSKA come from the germline V gene (reference sequence). The CDR3 is 14 residues long. V lost 6 bases, J lost 7 bases, and 18 bases lay in between. Every donor was a healthy Caucasian. This clonotype was counted many times. Its antigen is unknown. The TCR was taken from a man aged 18 to 29 in good health. Sequenced: naive T cells sorted from blood. V is TRBV20-1 and J is TRBJ2-2; tentatively, D is TRBD2 (6 bases). The CDR3 DNA reads as TGCAGTGCCCGGGACTCGGGAGTGAGCGGGGAGCTGTTTTTT. Its translation is CSARDSGVSGELFF.